This T cell receptor beta chain was recovered during a study of T-cell reconstitution after alpha-beta-depleted transplantation in children (dated by TCRdb to the mid-2010s). A note on the overall study: The study quantitatively tracked T-cell immune reconstitution after TCRalphabeta/CD19-depleted allogeneic hematopoietic cell transplantation in children using TCR repertoire profiling.

The meaning of the sample's treatment or condition label: allogeneic hematopoietic cell transplantation with graft depleted of TCRalphabeta T cells and CD19 B cells. The transplant recipients were children given TCRalphabeta/CD19-depleted allogeneic hematopoietic cell grafts. This clonotype was recorded many times. The clone's antigen remains unknown. No clone much larger than this one lies a single base away; base qualities are absent. V has 5 bases trimmed and J has 5 bases trimmed; junction bases matching no gene number 18. The CDR3 contains 18 residues, cysteine and phenylalanine counted. The read is trimmed to its CDR3 DNA, 54 bases read in frame from base 1. CDR1 and CDR2 are drawn from the germline V gene: MGHRA, YSYEKL. What the study reported, not specific to this receptor: In some patients, the high TCRbeta diversity seen at day 60 was put down to recipient T cells and intrathymic progenitors that had survived conditioning. The apparently early alphabetaT-cell count recovery about two months after transplant was reportedly dependent on only several hundred rapidly expanded clones derived from non-depleted graft cells. Over subsequent months, a decline in hyperexpanded clone frequencies was noted, and after one year, T-cell counts and TCRbeta diversity were mostly ascribed to newly produced T cells.

The method was PCR. For sequencing, an Illumina HiSeq 2500 was employed. TCR library preparation used molecular barcoding, with unique molecular identifiers applied to normalize quantification of the TCRbeta repertoire. TCRdb handled the public reads itself, with Q25 trimming in fastp and clone calling in MiXCR, and kept productive beta chains. CDR3 protein duplicates are merged, each entry listing the most common genes and DNA. This sample gives about 870,000 distinct CDR3 sequences in total; 16% of them show up just once. Approximately 4.5% of the sample is in the top ten clones. The clonotype originates from a male patient younger than 18 who had a stem cell transplant for acute lymphoblastic leukemia, so the T cells may come from the graft donor. Rearrangement joined TRBV4-1 to TRBJ2-7; a stretch of 10 junction bases matches TRBD1. The material sequenced was PBMCs, mostly from graft donor cells, taken 360 days after TCRalphabeta/CD19-depleted stem cell transplant. The CDR3 amino acid sequence is: CASSNRGQGLFVGNEQYF. Read as DNA, the sequence is TGCGCCAGCAGCAACCGGGGACAGGGGCTATTCGTCGGTAACGAGCAGTACTTC.